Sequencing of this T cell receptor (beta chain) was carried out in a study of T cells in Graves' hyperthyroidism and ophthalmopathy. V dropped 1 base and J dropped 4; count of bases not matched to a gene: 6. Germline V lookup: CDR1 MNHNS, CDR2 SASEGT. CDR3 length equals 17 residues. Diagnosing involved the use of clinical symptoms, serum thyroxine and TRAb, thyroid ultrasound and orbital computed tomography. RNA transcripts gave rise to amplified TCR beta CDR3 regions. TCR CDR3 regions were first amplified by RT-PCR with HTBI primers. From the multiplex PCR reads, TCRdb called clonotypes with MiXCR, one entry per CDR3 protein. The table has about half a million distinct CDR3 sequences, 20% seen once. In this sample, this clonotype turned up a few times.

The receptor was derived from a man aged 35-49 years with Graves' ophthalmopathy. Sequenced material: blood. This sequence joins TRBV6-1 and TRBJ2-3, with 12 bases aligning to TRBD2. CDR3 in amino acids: CASSEGRLAGGSDTQYF. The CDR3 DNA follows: TGTGCCAGCAGTGAAGGTCGGCTAGCGGGAGGGTCAGATACGCAGTATTTT.